This TCR beta chain was documented in a study of cytotoxic CD8 clonotypes in ibrutinib-treated CLL (dated by TCRdb to the early 2020s). For context, the study as a whole: The cohort had eleven to twelve relapsed/refractory and about 15 treatment-naive patients; some 17 were IGHV unmutated. Cryopreserved peripheral blood mononuclear cells were collected at three points: before therapy, at response, and at either sustained remission or disease progression. The response samples were drawn at a median of roughly eleven months into treatment, with a range of about 6 to 40 months. Responses were partial in roughly 24 patients and complete in 2; after median approximately 5.5 years follow-up, roughly 14 stayed in remission and some twelve progressed. Patients were still on ibrutinib when every remission and progressive disease sample was collected. Of the 70 to 100 people in the trial, about 25 had longitudinal samples available. On average, each sample had roughly 230,000 productive templates and around 100,000 productive rearrangements. The paper's findings and limits, for the study overall: Baseline clonality was found to be higher than that of age-matched healthy donors and was strongly correlated with circulating CD8+ T-cell counts. Public clonotypes were rare and either shrank or stayed stable during treatment, and the rise in clonality at ibrutinib response reflected expansion of private clonotypes. Clonality rose at ibrutinib response, remained stable during sustained remission, and dropped back toward baseline at progression. Sampling times were not matched between patients in sustained remission and patients whose disease was progressing, and lymph node repertoires were not examined.

This specimen's time point label, interpreted: roughly 25 months on ibrutinib. For TCR beta library preparation, roughly 2 micrograms of genomic DNA were extracted from the cryopreserved PBMCs. High-throughput TCR beta sequencing was performed on longitudinal blood samples from CLL patients receiving ibrutinib monotherapy. The patients took part in an open-label, single-center phase 2 trial of ibrutinib monotherapy. The CDR3 runs 14 residues from the cysteine to the phenylalanine. Just CDR3 DNA is preserved here, 42 bases in frame from base 1. Unmatched junction bases come to 4, with V trimmed by 2 bases and J by 8 bases. Taken from the germline V gene (reference sequence), the CDR1 and CDR2 loops are PRHDT and FYEKMQ. Each clonotype received, on average, approximately 9.9x coverage in deep resolution sequencing performed on a MiSeq, where the target depth lay between 1 in 1 million and 1 in 200,000 T cells. The immunoSEQ hsTCRB Kit was used to generate TCR beta libraries. Per the authors' processing: ImmunoSEQ Data Assistant and ImmunoSEQ Analyzer were used for data analysis, and V, D and J genes were assigned according to IMGT definitions. Clonality, with values ranging from 0 to 1, was calculated as one minus the normalized Shannon entropy of productive rearrangement frequencies. Only overrepresented clonotypes making up at least 0.05% of each patient's repertoire were included in the public clonotype analysis. Some 13 repertoires from age-matched healthy donors, obtained from immuneACCESS, served as clonality controls. TCRdb obtained this table from immuneACCESS and retained in-frame rearrangements with V and J assigned. These tables miss some clones; where compared with another copy, unresolved V genes account for less than half of the shortfall, and the remainder is unexplained. Clonal size and the V and J genes are those of that table, whereas D and trimming came from the DNA. For this sample there are under 200,000 clones; roughly four fifths appear just once. The ten largest clones represent about 5% of the sample.

Comments on this clone: The specificity of this receptor is unknown. Per-base qualities were not stored, and no clone one base away is much larger.

The specimen was PBMCs, collected after 24 months of ibrutinib treatment. The V and J genes are TRBV13 and TRBJ2-3; the junction holds 10 bases that match TRBD2. This receptor was taken from a human donor with chronic lymphocytic leukemia. The CDR3 is CASSLPSGRGTQYF. The DNA sequence is TGTGCCAGCAGCTTACCTAGCGGGAGAGGTACGCAGTATTTT.